The 31 T cell receptor beta chains below all came from one sample that was sequenced in a study of T-cell memory formation after mild COVID-19. TCRdb recomputed calls from the 5' RACE reads with MiXCR, one row per CDR3 protein. The data show 550,000 to 650,000 distinct CDR3 sequences, with 17% seen just once and 8.1% held by the top ten. The sequenced sample was PBMCs or a T cell subset sorted from them (not recorded which). All receptors derive from an adult woman who had mild COVID-19 (a few samples of this study predate the infection). Cell type and time point are not known.

This clonotype was found a few times. This rearrangement joins TRBV20-1 to TRBJ1-2, with no clear D. Trimming left V 2 bases short and J 2 bases short, with 12 bases between. The germline V gene encodes CDR1 DFQATT and CDR2 SNEGSKA (reference sequence). This CDR3 has 14 residues. The CDR3 DNA reads as TGCAGTGCTAGACCAGTCGGCAGAAACTATGGCTACACCTTC. Translation gives CSARPVGRNYGYTF.

This clonotype was detected only a few times. V and J are TRBV7-2 and TRBJ2-3; no firm D call. Between the trimmed V and J ends, which lost 5 bases and 5 bases, there was a span of 8 bases. CDR1 is SGHTA, CDR2 FQGNSA, per germline. CDR3 size: 12 residues. The CDR3 loop is CASSPTQDTQYF. CDR3 coding DNA: TGTGCCAGCAGCCCTACGCAAGATACGCAGTATTTT.

This clonotype was seen a few times. The gene calls are TRBV6-2 or TRBV6-3 and TRBJ2-7, with 10 bases fitting TRBD1. V shed 4 bases, J shed 9 bases, and the junction held 9 bases outside the gene matches. CDR1 and CDR2 (germline): MNHEY, SVGEGT. The CDR3 covers 14 residues. The CDR3 nucleotides are TGTGCCAGCAGTTCCGGGACAGGGGTCTGGGGGCAGTACTTC. Translating it yields CASSSGTGVWGQYF.

With respect to this clonotype: A junction end diverges from the germline sequence, so it may reflect a read error. CDR3 region: CAISARQGFAINTGELIF. The CDR3 DNA sequence: TGTGCCATCAGTGCCAGACAGGGGTTCGCTATCAACACCGGGGAGCTGATTTTT. The chain is built from TRBV10-3 and TRBJ2-2; 8 nucleotides match TRBD1. CDR1 and CDR2 (germline): ENHRY, SYGVKD. The CDR3 contains 18 residues.

Only a few counts were recorded for this clonotype. The gene calls are TRBV9 and TRBJ2-3; D gene ambiguous. V shed 0 bases and J shed 3 bases, with 5 bases lying between them. The CDR3 runs 13 residues. Germline CDR1 is SGDLS and CDR2 is YYNGEE. CDR3 DNA sequence: TGTGCCAGCAGCGTAGCGGAAACAGATACGCAGTATTTT. It specifies CASSVAETDTQYF.

This chain joins TRBV27 and TRBJ1-1, with TRBD1 as a possible D gene (5 bases). Germline loops: CDR1 MNHEY, CDR2 SMNVEV (reference sequence). The V gene lost 5 bases and the J gene lost 4 bases, with 11 bases spanning the gap. This CDR3 is 13 amino acids long. The CDR3 is CASSDRGFTEAFF. The CDR3, as DNA: TGTGCCAGCAGTGATAGGGGATTCACTGAAGCTTTCTTT.

This clonotype showed up just a few times. The rearrangement uses TRBV24-1 and TRBJ2-1; 9 nucleotides line up with TRBD1. Trimming cost V 7 bases and J 9 bases; bases outside gene matches: 12. The CDR3 spans 15 residues. Germline CDR1 reads KGHDR; CDR2 reads SFDVKD. This CDR3 reads CATRPGTGTAGEQFF. Here the CDR3 DNA reads TGTGCCACCAGACCCGGGACAGGGACAGCGGGTGAGCAGTTCTTC.

This clonotype was observed a few times. This chain links TRBV5-6 with TRBJ1-4, with D possibly TRBD1 on 5 matching bases. V lost 1 base, J lost 8 bases, and 18 bases lay in between. This CDR3 is 16 amino acids long. Germline lookup yields CDR1 SGHDT and CDR2 YYEEEE. CDR3 nucleotides: TGTGCCAGCAGCTTGACTCGCGGGGCCCAGGAAGAAAAACTGTTTTTT. This translates into CASSLTRGAQEEKLFF.

This chain joins TRBV12-3 or TRBV12-4 and TRBJ2-3; D could derive from TRBD1 or TRBD2 (5 bases each). CDR3 length: 12 residues. The ends were cut back, 4 bases at V and 7 bases at J, with 9 bases in the middle. CDR3: CASSSWGYTQYF. The CDR3 region has the DNA TGTGCCAGCAGTTCATGGGGGTATACGCAGTATTTT.

The chain has TRBV27 and TRBJ1-4; D is ambiguous. The V end lost 6 bases, the J end lost 7 bases, and 15 bases lay between the germline ends. Germline CDR1 reads MNHEY; CDR2 reads SMNVEV (reference sequence). The CDR3 runs 14 residues. CDR3 protein: CASSRSITGEKLFF. The CDR3 coding sequence is TGTGCCAGCAGCCGCTCAATAACTGGTGAAAAACTGTTTTTT. Drawing the rest from reference TRBV27 and TRBJ1-4, the complete variable domain is EAQVTQNPRYLITVTGKKLTVTCSQNMNHEYMSWYRQDPGLGLRQIYYSMNVEVTDKGDVPEGYKVSRKEKRNFPLILESPSPNQTSLYFCASSRSITGEKLFFGSGTQLSVL.

The V gene is TRBV4-2, the J gene TRBJ2-1, with 11 bases that match TRBD2. The germline gives CDR1 LGHNA, CDR2 YNFKEQ. This CDR3 contains 16 residues. The V segment lost 1 base and the J segment 7 bases; nucleotides outside the gene matches: 6. The DNA for the CDR3 is TGTGCCAGCAGCCAAGTAGCTAGCGGGGGGTCGAATGAGCAGTTCTTC. This codes for CASSQVASGGSNEQFF.

The sample holds a few counts of this clonotype. This sequence joins TRBV7-2 and TRBJ2-1, with D possibly being TRBD2 (6 bases). The germline V gene has CDR1 SGHTA and CDR2 FQGNSA. V lost 0 bases, J lost 9 bases, and 12 bases lay in between. This CDR3 has 14 amino acids. Here the CDR3 DNA reads TGTGCCAGCAGCTTAGCAGGCGGGGTTGTTGAGCAGTTCTTC. This sequence encodes CASSLAGGVVEQFF.

The chain employs TRBV14 and TRBJ2-7; 12 positions agree with TRBD2. This CDR3 spans 15 amino acids. Germline loops: CDR1 SGHDN, CDR2 FVKESK. V lost 5 bases, J lost 1 base, and 3 bases stayed unmatched. CDR3 region: CASSTLAGGSYEQYF. The CDR3 DNA sequence: TGTGCCAGCAGCACCCTAGCGGGAGGGTCCTACGAGCAGTACTTC.

This clonotype was seen a few times. The rearrangement joins TRBV14 to TRBJ1-2, with 9 nucleotides matching TRBD1. CDR3 length equals 16 residues. The V segment lost 3 bases and the J segment 2 bases; nucleotides outside the gene matches: 7. Germline V gives CDR1 SGHDN, CDR2 FVKESK. The CDR3 DNA reads TGTGCCAGCAGCCAGATGGGGACAGGGTTAAACTATGGCTACACCTTC. This gives the protein CASSQMGTGLNYGYTF.

With regard to this clonotype: Sequence at one end of the junction differs from germline and may be a read error. The rearrangement links TRBV3-1 to TRBJ2-7, with TRBD1 matching 7 bases. Per the germline V gene, CDR1 is LGHDT and CDR2 is YNNKEL (reference sequence). The CDR3 extends over 12 amino acids. The DNA for the CDR3 is TGTGCCAGCAGCCCTAGAACAGGGGTGAAGAACTTC. Encoded protein: CASSPRTGVKNF.

This clonotype has a handful of counts. The rearrangement uses TRBV7-2 and TRBJ2-1, with TRBD2 matching over 9 bases. The CDR3 length is 16 residues. Germline V gene sequence: CDR1 SGHTA, CDR2 FQGNSA. The V and J ends lost 1 base and 5 bases, in that order; junction bases with no gene match: 6. The CDR3 sequence: CASSLGTSVWNNEQFF. As DNA, the CDR3 is TGTGCCAGCAGCTTAGGGACTAGCGTGTGGAACAATGAGCAGTTCTTC.

This clonotype was counted at least ten times. The chain recombines TRBV27 with TRBJ2-1; TRBD2 agrees at 10 bases. Trimming removed 3 bases from V and 6 bases from J; junction bases left unmatched: 8. Per germline, CDR1 MNHEY and CDR2 SMNVEV (reference sequence). CDR3 length equals 16 residues. This CDR3 is CASSFLASGSVNEQFF. The CDR3 nucleotides read TGTGCCAGCAGTTTTCTGGCTAGCGGGAGTGTCAATGAGCAGTTCTTC.

This chain uses TRBV18 with TRBJ2-1; tentative D call: TRBD2 (7 bases). CDR3 length equals 15 residues. V gave up 3 bases and J gave up 3 bases, with 12 bases separating them. Germline lookup yields CDR1 KGHSH and CDR2 LQKENI. The CDR3 sequence: CASSPGGPDYNEQFF. The CDR3 DNA is TGTGCCAGCTCACCCGGGGGGCCTGACTACAATGAGCAGTTCTTC.

The chain is built from TRBV5-4 and TRBJ1-1; D may be TRBD1 (5 bases). Between the trimmed V and J ends, which lost 3 bases and 5 bases, there was a span of 14 bases. Germline loops: CDR1 SGHNT, CDR2 YYREEE (reference sequence). This CDR3 has 14 amino acids. The CDR3 sequence is CASSWGTLGTEAFF. In nucleotides, the CDR3 is TGTGCCAGCAGCTGGGGGACCCTGGGGACTGAAGCTTTCTTT.

The chain has TRBV20-1 and TRBJ2-1; 9 bases agree with TRBD2. CDR1 and CDR2 from the germline V gene are DFQATT and SNEGSKA (reference sequence). This CDR3 region has 17 residues. J gave up 1 base and V 1 base, and 8 bases lay outside the gene matches. The CDR3 bases are TGCAGTGCTAGAGTGTCGGGTACTAGCGGGTCCTACAATGAGCAGTTCTTC. Its protein product is CSARVSGTSGSYNEQFF.

This chain joins TRBV27 and TRBJ1-1, with D perhaps matching TRBD1 (6 bases). This CDR3 spans 17 amino acids. CDR1 MNHEY and CDR2 SMNVEV come from the germline V gene (reference sequence). Trimming pared 5 bases from V and 0 bases from J, leaving 19 bases between. CDR3 residues: CASSRHTGRGLNTEAFF. The CDR3 DNA reads TGTGCCAGCAGTCGACATACAGGGAGGGGGTTGAACACTGAAGCTTTCTTT.

Many counts were recorded for this clonotype. The chain uses TRBV4-1 and TRBJ1-1, with a weak D call TRBD1 (5 bases). With 0 bases removed from V and 5 bases from J, the gap between germline ends came to 7 bases. Germline CDR1 and CDR2: MGHRA and YSYEKL. The CDR3 has 13 amino acids. The DNA for the CDR3 is TGCGCCAGCAGCCAAGACGGGGGTACTGAAGCTTTCTTT. Its protein product is CASSQDGGTEAFF.

The sample holds a few counts of this clonotype. The chain uses TRBV6-1 and TRBJ1-5; unclear D gene. V gave up 0 bases and J gave up 5 bases, with 14 bases separating them. Germline CDR1 and CDR2: MNHNS and SASEGT. The CDR3 runs 16 residues. The CDR3 bases are TGTGCCAGCAGTGAAGCAGCTGGGTATGTAGATCAGCCCCAGCATTTT. Its protein is CASSEAAGYVDQPQHF.

This clonotype was detected only a few times. The J gene is TRBJ1-1, the V gene TRBV5-1; D unclear. V was clipped by 0 bases and J by 5 bases, with 11 bases between them. The CDR3 sequence is 14 residues long. CDR1 and CDR2 from the germline V gene are SGHRS and YFSETQ. CDR3 sequence (DNA): TGCGCCAGCAGCTTGGTCCAGGCGGGAACTGAAGCTTTCTTT. This encodes CASSLVQAGTEAFF.

This clonotype was observed a handful of times. The chain carries TRBV3-1 and TRBJ2-7; D remains unclear. Germline V gene sequence: CDR1 LGHDT, CDR2 YNNKEL (reference sequence). V was shortened by 0 bases and J by 3 bases, with 9 bases between the two germline ends. The length of the CDR3 is 14 residues. CDR3 protein: CASSQDPWNYEQYF. The CDR3 bases are TGTGCCAGCAGCCAAGACCCGTGGAACTACGAGCAGTACTTC.

This chain connects TRBV6-1 to TRBJ1-2, with 10 positions matching TRBD1. Germline trimming cut 1 base from V and 7 bases from J; bases unmatched to any gene: 3. The CDR3 covers 14 residues. Germline loops: CDR1 MNHNS, CDR2 SASEGT. The CDR3 region is CASSEGQGAFGYTF. CDR3 DNA: TGTGCCAGCAGTGAAGGACAGGGGGCGTTTGGCTACACCTTC.

The chain has TRBV11-2 and TRBJ2-7; TRBD2 aligns across 7 bases. This CDR3 is 15 amino acids long. Looked up from germline, CDR1 is SGHAT and CDR2 is FQNNGV. V shed 0 bases and J 4 bases; nucleotides not matched to a gene: 6. In DNA, the CDR3 is TGTGCCAGCAGCTTAGAGGGGGGACTAACGTACGAGCAGTACTTC. This codes for CASSLEGGLTYEQYF.

This sequence joins TRBV6-1 and TRBJ1-4; tentatively, D is TRBD1 (6 bases). The V end lost 4 bases, the J end lost 2 bases, and 11 bases lay between the germline ends. The CDR3 consists of 15 residues. CDR1 and CDR2 from the germline V gene are MNHNS and SASEGT. The CDR3: CASSGRQATNEKLFF. The CDR3 nucleotides are TGTGCCAGCAGTGGACGACAGGCCACTAATGAAAAACTGTTTTTT.

This clonotype was detected a few times. The chain employs TRBV2 and TRBJ1-2; D unclear. V lost 4 bases to trimming and J lost 2 bases, with 8 bases between them. The germline gives CDR1 SNHLY, CDR2 FYNNEI. CDR3 length equals 13 residues. This chain's CDR3 is CASSVRTNYGYTF. The CDR3 DNA reads as TGTGCCAGCAGTGTTCGCACAAACTATGGCTACACCTTC.

This clonotype was counted a few times. The chain is built from TRBV18 and TRBJ2-7; the match to TRBD1 covers 7 bases. This CDR3 contains 14 residues. Unmatched junction bases numbered 5, after V lost 4 bases and J lost 2 bases. Germline assignment: CDR1 KGHSH and CDR2 LQKENI. In DNA, the CDR3 is TGTGCCAGCTCACAAACAGGGGCCCCCTACGAGCAGTACTTC. This translates into CASSQTGAPYEQYF.

The chain carries TRBV20-1 and TRBJ2-3; 8 nucleotides align to TRBD2. Germline CDR1 and CDR2: DFQATT and SNEGSKA (reference sequence). The CDR3 totals 11 residues. The V and J ends lost 4 bases and 14 bases, in that order; junction bases with no gene match: 8. CDR3 sequence (DNA): TGCAGTGCTAACAACGGGAGGGCCCCGTATTTT. Its translation: CSANNGRAPYF.